These 11 T cell receptor beta chains originate from one sample sequenced in a study of control samples from healthy donors and cancer patients. This table comes from immunoSEQ multiplex PCR, and its TCRdb copy is limited to in-frame clones, with some not included. This sample has fewer than 120,000 clones, with roughly 88% found just once. Sample: PBMCs. The source is a woman in her sixties with lung cancer.

The V gene is TRBV6-1, the J gene TRBJ1-4, with TRBD1 as a possible D gene (5 bases). This CDR3 spans 15 amino acids. Trimming removed 1 base at V and 1 base at J, with 7 bases between. Germline assignment: CDR1 MNHNS and CDR2 SASEGT. In nucleotides, the CDR3 is TGTGCCAGCAGTGAAGTGGGGGGAACTAATGAAAAACTGTTTTTT. Encoded protein: CASSEVGGTNEKLFF.

The chain combines TRBV7-9 with TRBJ1-4; a weak D match, TRBD1 (5 bases). This CDR3 has 15 amino acids. V gave up 7 bases and J gave up 8 bases, with 20 bases separating them. Germline lookup yields CDR1 SEHNR and CDR2 FQNEAQ (reference sequence). This chain's CDR3 is CASTKNGQGGEKLFF. In DNA form, the CDR3 reads TGTGCCAGCACCAAAAATGGGCAGGGTGGGGAAAAACTGTTTTTT.

Only a few counts were recorded for this clone. The V call is TRBV4-2, the J call TRBJ1-1; 10 positions match TRBD1. The CDR3 spans 16 residues. Germline-derived CDR1 and CDR2 are LGHNA and YNFKEQ. J was trimmed by 0 bases and V by 3 bases; bases with no gene match: 4. CDR3 residues: CASSQGTGEMNTEAFF. CDR3 bases: TGTGCCAGCAGCCAGGGGACAGGGGAGATGAACACTGAAGCTTTCTTT.

V usage is TRBV28 and J usage is TRBJ1-2; D is uncertain. CDR3 length equals 11 residues. Trimming cost V 8 bases and J 8 bases, with 12 bases left between them. Germline values: CDR1 MDHEN, CDR2 SYDVKM. The CDR3 sequence is CASGPFEGYTF. The CDR3 DNA reads TGTGCCAGCGGGCCTTTTGAGGGCTACACCTTC.

This clone turned up a few times. The chain recombines TRBV24-1 with TRBJ1-2, with D possibly TRBD1 on 5 matching bases. V lost 4 bases, J lost 4 bases, and 15 bases lay in between. The CDR3 spans 15 residues. Looked up from germline, CDR1 is KGHDR and CDR2 is SFDVKD. The CDR3, as DNA: TGTGCCACCAGTGAGTCCGCCGGGGGGACCTATGGCTACACCTTC. Its protein product is CATSESAGGTYGYTF.

This sequence joins TRBV29-1 and TRBJ1-1; D perhaps matches TRBD1 (5 bases). Germline CDR1 reads SQVTM; CDR2 reads ANQGSEA. V was shortened by 4 bases and J by 1 base, with 10 bases between the two germline ends. The CDR3 covers 13 residues. CDR3 sequence: CSVVGRANTEAFF. The CDR3 nucleotides read TGCAGCGTTGTAGGCAGGGCGAACACTGAAGCTTTCTTT.

The rearrangement links TRBV5-1 to TRBJ2-1; 13 bases agree with TRBD2. J gave up 8 bases and V 3 bases, and 11 bases lay outside the gene matches. The CDR3 extends over 17 amino acids. Looked up from germline, CDR1 is SGHRS and CDR2 is YFSETQ. CDR3: CASSYLGLAGARDEQFF. DNA of the CDR3: TGCGCCAGCAGCTACCTCGGACTAGCGGGAGCGCGGGATGAGCAGTTCTTC.

The chain carries TRBV18 and TRBJ1-4; TRBD1 is a possible D gene (6 bases). The CDR3 runs to 15 residues. V lost 6 bases to trimming and J lost 8 bases, with 19 bases between them. Germline lookup yields CDR1 KGHSH and CDR2 LQKENI. The CDR3 DNA reads TGTGCCAGCTCTCACCGGGACATGGGTACGGAAAAACTGTTTTTT. It is translated as CASSHRDMGTEKLFF.

Worth noting for this clone: Relative to the germline gene, one junction end is altered; a read error may explain this. The rearrangement links TRBV7-7 to TRBJ2-1; possibly TRBD1 for D (6 bases). The germline gives CDR1 SSHAT, CDR2 FNYEAQ (reference sequence). This CDR3 has 13 residues. CDR3 DNA sequence: TGTGCTAGCAGCGAGGACAGTTACAATGAGCAGTTCTTC. It is translated as CASSEDSYNEQFF.

The chain is built from TRBV27 and TRBJ1-1, with TRBD1 matching 9 bases. V lost 3 bases and J lost 4; bases outside the gene matches: 12. This CDR3 comprises 17 residues. CDR1 is MNHEY and CDR2 is SMNVEV in the germline V gene (reference sequence). CDR3 DNA sequence: TGTGCCAGCAGTTTCGACTACCGGGACAGGGCGGCCACTGAAGCTTTCTTT. Its translation: CASSFDYRDRAATEAFF.

The chain links TRBV5-5 to TRBJ1-2; D is perhaps TRBD1 (5 bases). Per germline, CDR1 SGHKS and CDR2 YYEKEE (reference sequence). V gave up 4 bases and J gave up 7 bases, with 11 bases separating them. This CDR3 spans 12 amino acids. The DNA of the CDR3 is TGTGCCAGCAGCGGCAGGGAGGTTGGCTACACCTTC. Translating gives CASSGREVGYTF.